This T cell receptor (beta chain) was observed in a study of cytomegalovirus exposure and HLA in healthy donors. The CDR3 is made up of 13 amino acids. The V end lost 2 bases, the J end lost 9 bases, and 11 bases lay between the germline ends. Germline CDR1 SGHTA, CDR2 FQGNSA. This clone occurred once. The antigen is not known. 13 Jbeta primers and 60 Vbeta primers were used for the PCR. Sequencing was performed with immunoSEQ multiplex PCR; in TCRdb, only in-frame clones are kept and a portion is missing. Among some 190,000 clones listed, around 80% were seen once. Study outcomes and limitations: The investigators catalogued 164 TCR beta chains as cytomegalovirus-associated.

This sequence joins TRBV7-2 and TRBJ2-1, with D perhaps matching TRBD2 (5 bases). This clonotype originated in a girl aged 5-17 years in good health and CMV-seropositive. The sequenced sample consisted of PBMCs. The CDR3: CASSLRRRSEQFF. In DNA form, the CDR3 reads TGTGCCAGCAGCTTACGGAGGAGGAGTGAGCAGTTCTTC.